The 29 T cell receptor beta chains below come from one sample, sequenced in a study of T-cell reconstitution after alpha-beta-depleted transplantation in children. Researchers prepared the TCRbeta library using unique molecular identifiers, the study reports. TCRdb re-called the PCR reads with MiXCR, one entry per CDR3 protein. This sample has almost 600,000 distinct CDR3 sequences, with roughly 30% found just once. Sequences were derived from PBMCs, sampled before TCRalphabeta/CD19-depleted stem cell transplant. The receptors were sampled from a boy under three years old with Wiskott-Aldrich syndrome, due to receive a stem cell transplant.

The J gene is TRBJ2-1, the V gene TRBV28; D possibly matches TRBD1 or TRBD2 (7 bases each). The germline V gene encodes CDR1 MDHEN and CDR2 SYDVKM. The CDR3 covers 14 residues. Trimming cost V 8 bases and J 4 bases, with 15 bases left between them. CDR3 loop: CASSPAGQYNEQFF. The CDR3 region has the DNA TGTGCCAGCTCACCAGCGGGACAGTACAATGAGCAGTTCTTC.

The V gene is TRBV7-3, the J gene TRBJ1-4; no firm D call. This CDR3 contains 15 residues. Germline V gives CDR1 SGHTA, CDR2 FQGTGA. Trimming took 5 bases from V and 3 from J, leaving 13 bases between them. The chain's CDR3 is CASSRTGQPNEKLFF. DNA of the CDR3: TGTGCCAGCAGCCGGACCGGGCAGCCTAATGAAAAACTGTTTTTT.

This clonotype turned up a few times. The V call is TRBV7-2, the J call TRBJ2-7; D might be TRBD2 (5 bases). The germline V gene encodes CDR1 SGHTA and CDR2 FQGNSA. CDR3 length: 14 residues. The germline V and J ends were trimmed by 3 bases and 5 bases, with 14 bases remaining between them. CDR3 in amino acids: CASSFLGRADEQYF. As DNA, the CDR3 is TGTGCCAGCAGCTTCCTTGGTAGAGCGGACGAGCAGTACTTC.

The chain couples TRBV5-1 to TRBJ2-1; D remains unclear. Germline CDR1 SGHRS, CDR2 YFSETQ. V lost 0 bases, J lost 7 bases, and 14 bases lay in between. This CDR3 spans 15 amino acids. The CDR3 protein is CASSLGWLEGNEQFF. The CDR3 DNA is TGCGCCAGCAGCTTGGGATGGCTAGAAGGAAATGAGCAGTTCTTC. Filled out from reference TRBV5-1 and TRBJ2-1, the complete variable domain reads KAGVTQTPRYLIKTRGQQVTLSCSPISGHRSVSWYQQTPGQGLQFLFEYFSETQRNKGNFPGRFSGRQFSNSRSEMNVSTLELGDSALYLCASSLGWLEGNEQFFGPGTRLTVL.

The gene calls are TRBV11-2 and TRBJ2-3; D unresolved. CDR3 length equals 17 residues. The V end lost 4 bases, the J end lost 1 base, and 18 bases lay between the germline ends. The germline V gene has CDR1 SGHAT and CDR2 FQNNGV. Written as DNA, the CDR3 is TGTGCCAGCAGCTCACAAAAACGGTCTTGGGGCACAGATACGCAGTATTTT. Its translation is CASSSQKRSWGTDTQYF.

This clonotype was observed a handful of times. The CDR3 is CASETPRGANEQFF. CDR3 DNA: TGTGCCAGCGAAACCCCCAGGGGGGCCAATGAGCAGTTCTTC. The genes are TRBV7-9 and TRBJ2-1; tentative D call: TRBD1 (7 bases). The V and J ends lost 8 bases and 6 bases respectively, with 17 bases between them. Per the germline V gene, CDR1 is SEHNR and CDR2 is FQNEAQ (reference sequence). This CDR3 is 14 amino acids long. The complete variable domain, with remaining parts taken from reference TRBV7-9 and TRBJ2-1, reads DTGVSQNPRHKITKRGQNVTFRCDPISEHNRLYWYRQTLGQGPEFLTYFQNEAQLEKSRLLSDRFSAERPKGSFSTLEIQRTEQGDSAMYLCASETPRGANEQFFGPGTRLTVL.

The V and J genes are TRBV7-2 and TRBJ2-3; 7 nucleotides align to TRBD2. The junction had 10 bases not matched to a gene; V was cut back by 5 bases and J by 2 bases. The V gene's germline CDR1 is SGHTA and CDR2 FQGNSA. The CDR3 is 16 amino acids. This CDR3 is CASSLRLAHLTDTQYF. The CDR3 bases are TGTGCCAGCAGCCTACGACTAGCCCACCTCACAGATACGCAGTATTTT.

This clonotype was found a few times. This rearrangement joins TRBV5-5 to TRBJ1-5, with D possibly matching TRBD1 (6 bases). CDR3 size: 16 residues. V was cut by 2 bases and J by 2 bases, with 14 bases left in between. Germline V gene sequence: CDR1 SGHKS, CDR2 YYEKEE (reference sequence). The CDR3 here is CASSLGGAGGNQPQHF. The CDR3 nucleotides are TGTGCCAGCAGCTTAGGGGGGGCTGGAGGCAATCAGCCCCAGCATTTT. The variable domain in full, completed from reference TRBV5-5 and TRBJ1-5, reads DAGVTQSPTHLIKTRGQQVTLRCSPISGHKSVSWYQQVLGQGPQFIFQYYEKEERGRGNFPDRFSARQFPNYSSELNVNALLLGDSALYLCASSLGGAGGNQPQHFGDGTRLSIL.

The chain uses TRBV15 and TRBJ2-2, with TRBD2 as a possible D gene (6 bases). Between the trimmed V and J ends, which lost 6 bases and 0 bases, there was a span of 11 bases. Germline CDR1 reads LNHNV; CDR2 reads YYDKDF (reference sequence). The CDR3 extends over 15 amino acids. The CDR3: CATSFRTTNTGELFF. CDR3 sequence (DNA): TGTGCCACCAGTTTCAGGACTACGAACACCGGGGAGCTGTTTTTT.

This chain links TRBV20-1 with TRBJ2-1, with 7 bases aligning to TRBD1. V lost 0 bases, J lost 3 bases, and 5 bases stayed unmatched. Germline values: CDR1 DFQATT, CDR2 SNEGSKA (reference sequence). This CDR3 contains 15 residues. The CDR3 DNA sequence: TGCAGTGCTAGAGAGGGACAGCATTTCTACAATGAGCAGTTCTTC. This codes for CSAREGQHFYNEQFF.

The table lists this clonotype with a few counts. V usage is TRBV28 and J usage is TRBJ2-1, with 10 bases fitting TRBD2. Losses at the gene ends were 0 bases for V and 9 bases for J; bases not matched to a gene: 5. The CDR3 covers 15 residues. Germline CDR1 MDHEN, CDR2 SYDVKM. The CDR3 DNA follows: TGTGCCAGCAGTTTATGGCTAGCGGGAGAGTCTGAGCAGTTCTTC. It translates to CASSLWLAGESEQFF.

This clonotype was seen a handful of times. The rearrangement uses TRBV7-2 and TRBJ2-7; TRBD1 matches at 7 bases. The CDR3 is 15 amino acids. V was pared by 1 base and J by 0 bases, with 3 bases of the junction left unmatched. In germline, CDR1 is SGHTA, CDR2 FQGNSA. In nucleotides, the CDR3 is TGTGCCAGCAGCTTAGAAGGGACAGCCTCCTACGAGCAGTACTTC. Encoded protein: CASSLEGTASYEQYF.

This sequence joins TRBV12-3 or TRBV12-4 and TRBJ2-3, with 9 positions matching TRBD2. The J segment lost 0 bases and the V segment lost 6 bases, leaving 7 bases of the junction unmatched. CDR3 size: 16 residues. CDR3 protein: CASSFSGSFSTDTQYF. The CDR3 DNA reads TGTGCCAGCAGCTTTAGCGGGAGCTTCAGCACAGATACGCAGTATTTT.

J is TRBJ2-1 and V is TRBV5-1; D is perhaps TRBD1 (5 bases). The CDR3 extends over 15 amino acids. V was shortened by 2 bases and J by 5 bases, with 14 bases between the two germline ends. Germline values: CDR1 SGHRS, CDR2 YFSETQ. The CDR3 nucleotides read TGCGCCAGCAGCTTACTCCAACCAGGGAACAATGAGCAGTTCTTC. Amino acid sequence: CASSLLQPGNNEQFF.

The chain links TRBV12-3 or TRBV12-4 to TRBJ2-5; D is unresolved. The CDR3 covers 13 residues. V dropped 7 bases and J dropped 2 bases, with 11 bases sitting between them. Written as DNA, the CDR3 is TGTGCCAGCAAATGGAGCGCTCAAGAGACCCAGTACTTC. Translation gives CASKWSAQETQYF.

V gene TRBV4-1 combines with J gene TRBJ1-4; D gene uncertain. V was cut by 3 bases and J by 3 bases, with 11 bases left in between. Germline lookup yields CDR1 MGHRA and CDR2 YSYEKL. This CDR3 is built from 15 residues. The CDR3 sequence: CASSHDGRPNEKLFF. The CDR3 coding sequence is TGCGCCAGCAGCCATGATGGACGGCCTAATGAAAAACTGTTTTTT.

Only a few counts were recorded for this clonotype. V gene TRBV11-2 combines with J gene TRBJ1-2, with D tentatively TRBD1 (5 bases). Germline CDR1 and CDR2: SGHAT and FQNNGV. The V and J ends lost 5 bases and 0 bases respectively, with 10 bases between them. This CDR3 contains 14 residues. In nucleotides, the CDR3 is TGTGCCAGCAGCCGACAGCGAGCTAACTATGGCTACACCTTC. This codes for CASSRQRANYGYTF.

The chain couples TRBV11-2 to TRBJ1-1; 7 bases match TRBD1. The germline CDR1 and CDR2 sequences are SGHAT and FQNNGV. V lost 1 base and J lost 1; bases outside the gene matches: 3. The CDR3 length is 15 residues. The CDR3 coding sequence is TGTGCCAGCAGCTTAGTCGGGACAGCGAACACTGAAGCTTTCTTT. Its translation: CASSLVGTANTEAFF.

V gene TRBV27 combines with J gene TRBJ2-1, with D possibly matching TRBD2 (5 bases). Germline CDR1 and CDR2: MNHEY and SMNVEV (reference sequence). Trimming pared 5 bases from V and 11 bases from J, leaving 13 bases between. The CDR3 consists of 12 residues. The CDR3 DNA reads TGTGCCAGCAGTGGAAGCGGTTGGAAGCAGTTCTTC. Translation gives CASSGSGWKQFF.

The chain joins TRBV30 to TRBJ1-1, with D maybe TRBD1 (6 bases). Germline V gene lookup returns CDR1 GTSNPN and CDR2 SVGIG (reference sequence). CDR3 size: 14 residues. V was shortened by 3 bases and J by 3 bases, with 14 bases between the two germline ends. The CDR3 region is CAWRLAGEDTEAFF. The DNA for the CDR3 is TGTGCCTGGAGATTGGCAGGGGAGGACACTGAAGCTTTCTTT.

The chain is built from TRBV15 and TRBJ1-5; 7 bases align to TRBD1. This CDR3 spans 14 amino acids. Germline loops: CDR1 LNHNV, CDR2 YYDKDF (reference sequence). V was clipped by 0 bases and J by 5 bases; unmatched bases: 1. Here the CDR3 reads CATSRDTGDQPQHF. The CDR3, as DNA: TGTGCCACCAGCAGAGATACAGGGGATCAGCCCCAGCATTTT.

V is TRBV20-1 and J is TRBJ2-4, with D unclear. Per germline, CDR1 DFQATT and CDR2 SNEGSKA (reference sequence). There are 14 residues in the CDR3. Trimming cost V 3 bases and J 3 bases, with 12 bases left between them. CDR3 sequence: CSASLVQNKNIQYF. For the CDR3, the DNA is TGCAGTGCTAGCTTGGTCCAGAACAAAAACATTCAGTACTTC.

CDR3 sequence: CASSFWLKYNEQFF. The CDR3 coding sequence is TGTGCCAGCAGCTTTTGGCTGAAATACAATGAGCAGTTCTTC. The chain links TRBV5-6 to TRBJ2-1; D not certain. This CDR3 region has 14 residues. From germline, CDR1 is SGHDT and CDR2 YYEEEE. The V end was cut by 2 bases, the J end by 4 bases, with 10 bases between.

CDR3 in DNA: TGTGCCAGCTCACCACTGCGCGAGAACACCGGGGAGCTGTTTTTT. Protein product: CASSPLRENTGELFF. The chain is built from TRBV18 and TRBJ2-2; D not resolved. V was pared by 1 base and J by 1 base, with 7 bases between. This CDR3 spans 15 amino acids. The germline V gene has CDR1 KGHSH and CDR2 LQKENI.

This chain uses TRBV29-1 with TRBJ2-7; no reliable D call. Trimming pared 4 bases from V and 6 bases from J, leaving 10 bases between. The CDR3 totals 11 residues. The germline V gene encodes CDR1 SQVTM and CDR2 ANQGSEA. CDR3: CSVVKKIEQYF. As DNA, the CDR3 is TGCAGCGTTGTAAAAAAAATCGAGCAGTACTTC.

CDR3 sequence (DNA): TGTGCCAGCAGTTACGTCCTTGGGCTAGTGTCCTTCGATGAGCAGTTCTTC. Translating it yields CASSYVLGLVSFDEQFF. V gene TRBV6-2 or TRBV6-3 combines with J gene TRBJ2-1; no reliable D call. The CDR3 has 17 amino acids. Trimming took 2 bases from V and 8 from J, leaving 22 bases between them. Per germline, CDR1 MNHEY and CDR2 SVGEGT.

This clonotype was seen more than once but under ten times. The rearrangement links TRBV5-6 to TRBJ2-5; either TRBD1 or TRBD2 may fit D (7 bases each). Between the trimmed V and J ends, which lost 2 bases and 5 bases, there was a span of 22 bases. Germline values: CDR1 SGHDT, CDR2 YYEEEE. The CDR3 has 17 residues. In DNA, the CDR3 is TGTGCCAGCAGCTTCACAACAGGGGCGGGGGCAAGTGAGACCCAGTACTTC. Encoded protein: CASSFTTGAGASETQYF.

The genes are TRBV5-1 and TRBJ2-5; D uncertain. Germline assignment: CDR1 SGHRS and CDR2 YFSETQ. This CDR3 is built from 15 residues. The V end lost 0 bases, the J end lost 2 bases, and 11 bases lay between the germline ends. The CDR3 is CASSLDLFIQETQYF. Here the CDR3 DNA reads TGCGCCAGCAGCTTGGATCTTTTCATACAAGAGACCCAGTACTTC.

This clonotype has more than one count but fewer than ten. The V gene is TRBV25-1, the J gene TRBJ2-5; TRBD2 matches at 9 bases. CDR1 MGHDK and CDR2 SYGVNS come from the germline V gene. There are 14 residues in the CDR3. The V segment lost 4 bases and the J segment 4 bases; nucleotides outside the gene matches: 4. The CDR3 DNA follows: TGTGCCAGCAGTGCGGCGGGAGGGGGAGAGACCCAGTACTTC. This sequence encodes CASSAAGGGETQYF.